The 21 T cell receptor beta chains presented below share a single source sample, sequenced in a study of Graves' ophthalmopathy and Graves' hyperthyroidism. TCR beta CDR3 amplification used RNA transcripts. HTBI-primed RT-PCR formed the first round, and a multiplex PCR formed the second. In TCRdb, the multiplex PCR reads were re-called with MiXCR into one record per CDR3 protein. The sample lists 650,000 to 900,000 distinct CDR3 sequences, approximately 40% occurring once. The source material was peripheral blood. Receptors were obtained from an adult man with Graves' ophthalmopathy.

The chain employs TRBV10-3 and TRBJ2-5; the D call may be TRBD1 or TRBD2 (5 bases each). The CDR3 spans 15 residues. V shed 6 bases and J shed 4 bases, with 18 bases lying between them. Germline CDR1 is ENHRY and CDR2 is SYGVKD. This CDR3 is CAISPRVTSGETQYF. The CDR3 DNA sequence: TGTGCCATCAGCCCCAGGGTGACAAGCGGAGAGACCCAGTACTTC.

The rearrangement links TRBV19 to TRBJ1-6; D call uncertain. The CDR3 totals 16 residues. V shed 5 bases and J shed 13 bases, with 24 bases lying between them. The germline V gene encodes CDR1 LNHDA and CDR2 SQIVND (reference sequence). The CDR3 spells CASSVWSTQIYGPLHF. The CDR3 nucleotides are TGTGCCAGTAGTGTCTGGAGCACCCAAATTTACGGTCCCCTCCACTTT. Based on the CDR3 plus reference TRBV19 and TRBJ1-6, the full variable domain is DGGITQSPKYLFRKEGQNVTLSCEQNLNHDAMYWYRQDPGQGLRLIYYSQIVNDFQKGDIAEGYSVSREKKESFPLTVTSAQKNPTAFYLCASSVWSTQIYGPLHFGNGTRLTVT.

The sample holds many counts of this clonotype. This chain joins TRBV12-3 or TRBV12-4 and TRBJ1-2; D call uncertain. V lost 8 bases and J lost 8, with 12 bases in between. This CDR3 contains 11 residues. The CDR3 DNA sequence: TGTGCCAGCCGGAGGGCAGTGGGCTACACCTTC. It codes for CASRRAVGYTF.

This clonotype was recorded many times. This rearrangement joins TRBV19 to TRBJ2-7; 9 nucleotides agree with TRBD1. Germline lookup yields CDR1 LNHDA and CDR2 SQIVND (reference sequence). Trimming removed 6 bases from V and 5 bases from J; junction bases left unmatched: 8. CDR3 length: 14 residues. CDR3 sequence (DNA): TGTGCCAGTAGACGGACAGGGGTTATCGACGAGCAGTACTTC. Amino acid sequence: CASRRTGVIDEQYF.

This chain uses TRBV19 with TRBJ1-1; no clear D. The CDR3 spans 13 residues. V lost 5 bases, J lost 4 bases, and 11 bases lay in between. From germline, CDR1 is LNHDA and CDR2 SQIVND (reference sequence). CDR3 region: CASSLGFVTEAFF. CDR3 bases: TGTGCCAGTAGTCTAGGGTTTGTCACTGAAGCTTTCTTT.

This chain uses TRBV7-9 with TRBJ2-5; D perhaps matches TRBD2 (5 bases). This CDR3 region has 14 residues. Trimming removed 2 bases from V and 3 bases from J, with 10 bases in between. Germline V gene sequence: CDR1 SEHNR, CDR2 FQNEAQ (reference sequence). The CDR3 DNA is TGTGCCAGCAGCTTAATAGCGAAAGAAGAGACCCAGTACTTC. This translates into CASSLIAKEETQYF. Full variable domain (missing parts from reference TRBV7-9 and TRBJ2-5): DTGVSQNPRHKITKRGQNVTFRCDPISEHNRLYWYRQTLGQGPEFLTYFQNEAQLEKSRLLSDRFSAERPKGSFSTLEIQRTEQGDSAMYLCASSLIAKEETQYFGPGTRLLVL.

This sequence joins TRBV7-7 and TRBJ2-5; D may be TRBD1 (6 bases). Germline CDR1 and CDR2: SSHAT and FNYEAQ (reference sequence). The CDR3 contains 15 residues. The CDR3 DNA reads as TGTGCTATGGGTCCGAATACAGGGACACAAGAGACCCAGTACTTC. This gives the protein CAMGPNTGTQETQYF.

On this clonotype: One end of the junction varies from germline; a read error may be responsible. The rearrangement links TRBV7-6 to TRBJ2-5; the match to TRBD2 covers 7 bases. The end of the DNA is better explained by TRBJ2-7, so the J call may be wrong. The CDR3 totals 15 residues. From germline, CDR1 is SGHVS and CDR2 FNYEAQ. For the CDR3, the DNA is TGTGTCAGCAGCTTAGCTGGCGGGAGTTCCTACGAGCAGTACTTC. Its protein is CVSSLAGGSSYEQYF.

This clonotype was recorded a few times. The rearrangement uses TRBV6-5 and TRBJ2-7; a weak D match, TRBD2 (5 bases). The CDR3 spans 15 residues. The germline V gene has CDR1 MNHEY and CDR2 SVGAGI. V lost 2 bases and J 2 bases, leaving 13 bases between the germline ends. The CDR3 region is CASSYRAEGPYEQYF. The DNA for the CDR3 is TGTGCCAGCAGTTACAGGGCCGAGGGTCCCTACGAGCAGTACTTC.

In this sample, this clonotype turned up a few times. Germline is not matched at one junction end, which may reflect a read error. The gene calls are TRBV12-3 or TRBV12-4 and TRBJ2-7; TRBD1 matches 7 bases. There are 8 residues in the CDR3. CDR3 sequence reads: CASSHRGF. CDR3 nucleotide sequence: TGTGCCAGCAGCCACAGGGGATTC.

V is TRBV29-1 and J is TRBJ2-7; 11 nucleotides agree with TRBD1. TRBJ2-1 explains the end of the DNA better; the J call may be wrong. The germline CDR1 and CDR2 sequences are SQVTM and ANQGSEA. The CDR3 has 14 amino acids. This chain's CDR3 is CSVGGQGAYNEQFF. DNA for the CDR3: TGCAGCGTTGGGGGACAGGGGGCCTACAATGAGCAGTTCTTC.

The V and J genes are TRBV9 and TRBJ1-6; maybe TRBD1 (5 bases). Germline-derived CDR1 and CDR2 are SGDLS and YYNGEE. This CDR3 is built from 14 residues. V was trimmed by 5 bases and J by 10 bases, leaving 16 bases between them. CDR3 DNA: TGTGCCAGCAGTTCTCGGACAAGGGGCTCACCCCTCCACTTT. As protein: CASSSRTRGSPLHF.

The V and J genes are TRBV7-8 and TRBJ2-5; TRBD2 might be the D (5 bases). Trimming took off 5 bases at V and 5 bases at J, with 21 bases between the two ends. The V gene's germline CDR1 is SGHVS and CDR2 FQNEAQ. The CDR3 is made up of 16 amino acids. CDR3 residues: CASSQGSASSWETQYF. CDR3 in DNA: TGTGCCAGCAGCCAAGGAAGCGCTAGCAGTTGGGAGACCCAGTACTTC.

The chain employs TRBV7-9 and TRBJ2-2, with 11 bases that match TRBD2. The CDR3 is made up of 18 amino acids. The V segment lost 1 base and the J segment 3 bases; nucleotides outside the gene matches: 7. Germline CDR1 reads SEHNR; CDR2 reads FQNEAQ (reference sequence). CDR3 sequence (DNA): TGTGCCAGCAGCTTAGTGTTCCGTAGCGGGAGGGACACCGGGGAGCTGTTTTTT. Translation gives CASSLVFRSGRDTGELFF.

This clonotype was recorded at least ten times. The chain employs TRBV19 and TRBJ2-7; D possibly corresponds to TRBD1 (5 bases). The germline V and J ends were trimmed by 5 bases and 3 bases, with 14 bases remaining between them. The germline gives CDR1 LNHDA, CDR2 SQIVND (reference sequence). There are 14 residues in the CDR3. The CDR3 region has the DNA TGTGCCAGTAGTCAAGCAGGGCACCTCTACGAGCAGTACTTC. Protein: CASSQAGHLYEQYF.

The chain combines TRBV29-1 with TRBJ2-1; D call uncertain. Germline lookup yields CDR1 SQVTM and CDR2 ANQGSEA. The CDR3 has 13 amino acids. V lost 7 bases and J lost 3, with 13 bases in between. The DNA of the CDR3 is TGCAGCGCCCTCAAGACAAGCTACAATGAGCAGTTCTTC. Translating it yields CSALKTSYNEQFF.

CDR3 DNA sequence: TGCAGTGCTAGAGATGGGCAGAGCTATGGCTACACCTTC. It yields the protein CSARDGQSYGYTF. This chain uses TRBV20-1 with TRBJ1-2; D not resolved. The CDR3 runs to 13 residues. In germline, CDR1 is DFQATT, CDR2 SNEGSKA (reference sequence). Trimming removed 0 bases at V and 4 bases at J, with 9 bases between.

CDR3 protein: CASSEGQREQYF. In DNA, the CDR3 is TGTGCCAGCAGTGAAGGGCAGCGGGAGCAGTACTTC. The V call is TRBV2, the J call TRBJ2-7; TRBD2 is a possible D gene (5 bases). The CDR3 extends over 12 amino acids. The germline gives CDR1 SNHLY, CDR2 FYNNEI. V gave up 1 base and J gave up 7 bases, with 8 bases separating them.

CDR3 nucleotide sequence: TGTGCCAGCAGCTTAGAGGGTTTTGACACCATATATTTT. The encoded protein is CASSLEGFDTIYF. The chain is built from TRBV11-2 and TRBJ1-3; D is unclear. Germline assignment: CDR1 SGHAT and CDR2 FQNNGV. Trimming removed 0 bases at V and 8 bases at J, with 8 bases between. There are 13 residues in the CDR3.

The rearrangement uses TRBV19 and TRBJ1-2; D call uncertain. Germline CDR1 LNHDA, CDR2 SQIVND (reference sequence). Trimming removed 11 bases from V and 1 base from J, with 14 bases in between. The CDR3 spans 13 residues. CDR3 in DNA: TGTGCCTGGAGTCCGGGCTTTAACTATGGCTACACCTTC. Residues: CAWSPGFNYGYTF.

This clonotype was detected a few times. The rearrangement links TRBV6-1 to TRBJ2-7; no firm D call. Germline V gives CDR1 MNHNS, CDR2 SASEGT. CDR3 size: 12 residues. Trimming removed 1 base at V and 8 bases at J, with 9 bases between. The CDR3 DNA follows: TGTGCCAGCAGTGAAGTTGGTTCGAAGCAGTACTTC. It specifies CASSEVGSKQYF.